These 20 T cell receptor beta chains were all obtained from the same sample, sequenced in a study of molecular identifiers for immune sequencing clone quantification. MiXCR, applied by TCRdb to the PCR reads, yields one record per CDR3 protein. The profile covers approximately 680,000 distinct CDR3 sequences, with roughly 23% appearing a single time and about 0.84% taken by the ten largest. Source material: naive CD8+ T cells from blood, with Jurkat cell RNA spiked in. Subset given: FACS-sorted CD8+CD4-CCR7+CD45RA+ naive T cells. The receptors derive from a human donor in good health. Some libraries in this study had Jurkat cell RNA spiked in.

This clonotype was observed many times. J is TRBJ2-2 and V is TRBV6-2 or TRBV6-3; 9 bases match TRBD1. Germline trimming cut 6 bases from V and 5 bases from J; bases unmatched to any gene: 7. This CDR3 spans 15 amino acids. Germline assignment: CDR1 MNHEY and CDR2 SVGEGT. The CDR3 sequence is CASRNSGTGTGELFF. The CDR3 bases are TGTGCCAGCAGAAACTCCGGGACAGGGACCGGGGAGCTGTTTTTT.

About this clonotype itself: This may come from a read error, since a much larger clone is one base off. The genes are TRBV29-1 and TRBJ2-7, with D unclear. V lost 7 bases and J 0 bases, leaving 13 bases between the germline ends. The CDR3 has 13 residues. The germline V gene encodes CDR1 SQVTM and CDR2 ANQGSEA. In DNA, the CDR3 is TGCAGCGCTGATGACGGAAGCTCCTACGAGCAGTACTTC. It yields the protein CSADDGSSYEQYF.

This clonotype was seen repeatedly, ten times or more. The gene calls are TRBV6-6 and TRBJ1-1; unclear D gene. V was shortened by 0 bases and J by 3 bases, with 8 bases between the two germline ends. The CDR3 has 14 residues. CDR1 is MNHNY and CDR2 is SVGAGI in the germline V gene (reference sequence). CDR3 amino acids: CASSYSGSDTEAFF. Here the CDR3 DNA reads TGTGCCAGCAGTTACTCGGGTTCCGACACTGAAGCTTTCTTT.

A note on this clonotype: At one boundary the junction diverges from the germline segment, which might be a read error. J is TRBJ2-3 and V is TRBV20-1; 7 bases line up with TRBD2. The germline V gene encodes CDR1 DFQATT and CDR2 SNEGSKA (reference sequence). The length of the CDR3 is 15 residues. The CDR3: CSAREGGRISDTKYF. The CDR3 bases are TGCAGTGCTAGAGAGGGGGGGAGAATCTCAGATACGAAGTATTTT.

This clonotype was seen only a few times. The chain is built from TRBV7-2 and TRBJ2-5, with unresolved D. Per the germline V gene, CDR1 is SGHTA and CDR2 is FQGNSA. The CDR3 is 18 amino acids. Trimming shortened V by 1 base and J by 1 base, and 19 bases separated the two germline ends. The chain's CDR3 is CASSLEAAAAITQETQYF. CDR3 bases: TGTGCCAGCAGCTTAGAGGCCGCGGCCGCAATCACCCAAGAGACCCAGTACTTC.

As concerns this clonotype: This may be a read error, as it is one base from a much larger clone. The rearrangement joins TRBV19 to TRBJ2-7, with TRBD1 identical over 9 bases. The CDR3 totals 15 residues. Germline lookup yields CDR1 LNHDA and CDR2 SQIVND (reference sequence). With V trimmed by 3 bases and J by 2 bases, 5 bases remained unmatched. CDR3 loop: CASSITRTGAYEQYF. In DNA form, the CDR3 reads TGTGCCAGTAGTATTACCAGGACAGGGGCCTACGAGCAGTACTTC.

This clonotype was seen more than once but under ten times. The junction does not match germline at one end; this may be a read error. The chain has TRBV5-1 and TRBJ2-3; the D is unclear. Germline assignment: CDR1 SGHRS and CDR2 YFSETQ. CDR3 length: 12 amino acids. The DNA of the CDR3 is TGCGCCGGCAGCTTGGACGCGGATACGCAGTATTTT. This codes for CAGSLDADTQYF.

Points on this clonotype: The conserved phenylalanine or tryptophan normally closing the CDR3 is absent here, so this likely arose from a read error. The chain uses TRBV19 and TRBJ2-7; a weak D match, TRBD1 (6 bases). This CDR3 spans 14 amino acids. The germline gives CDR1 LNHDA, CDR2 SQIVND (reference sequence). Trimming removed 5 bases at V and 3 bases at J, with 14 bases between. The CDR3 is CASSPRDMGYEQYL. For the CDR3, the DNA is TGTGCCAGTAGTCCCCGGGACATGGGCTACGAGCAGTACCTC.

With regard to this clonotype: Possible read error: a much larger clone is one base away. The rearrangement links TRBV6-2 or TRBV6-3 to TRBJ2-7, with D tentatively TRBD2 (6 bases). The CDR3 length is 14 residues. Germline assignment: CDR1 MNHEY and CDR2 SVGEGT. V was trimmed by 5 bases and J by 4 bases, leaving 15 bases between them. The CDR3 is CASSPRDCGYEQYF. CDR3 nucleotide sequence: TGTGCCAGCAGTCCCAGGGACTGCGGTTACGAGCAGTACTTC.

There are a few counts of this clonotype. The chain uses TRBV20-1 and TRBJ2-1, with TRBD2 matching over 9 bases. Germline V gene lookup returns CDR1 DFQATT and CDR2 SNEGSKA (reference sequence). The CDR3 is 13 amino acids. With V trimmed by 5 bases and J by 3 bases, 2 bases remained unmatched. In DNA, the CDR3 is TGCAGTGCTGGACTAGCGAGCTACAATGAGCAGTTCTTC. Amino acid sequence: CSAGLASYNEQFF.

This clonotype has ten or more counts. V gene TRBV4-3 combines with J gene TRBJ1-6; tentatively, D is TRBD1 (5 bases). The CDR3 has 15 amino acids. Germline V CDR1 and CDR2: LGHNA, YSLEER. V lost 1 base and J lost 6, with 10 bases in between. The CDR3 DNA sequence: TGCGCCAGCAGCCAAGGCGACAGAACTAATTCACCCCTCCACTTT. It codes for CASSQGDRTNSPLHF.

On this clonotype: A single base separates this from a much larger clone, so it may be a read error. The chain is built from TRBV6-5 and TRBJ1-2; D is perhaps TRBD1 (5 bases). V was pared by 5 bases and J by 7 bases, with 11 bases between. Germline V gives CDR1 MNHEY, CDR2 SVGAGI. CDR3 length equals 12 residues. The CDR3 spells CASSPQGCGYTF. CDR3 coding DNA: TGTGCCAGCAGTCCCCAGGGATGTGGCTACACCTTC.

The chain couples TRBV28 to TRBJ1-5; D uncertain. Germline CDR1 is MDHEN and CDR2 is SYDVKM. CDR3 length: 15 amino acids. V gave up 6 bases and J gave up 3 bases, with 15 bases separating them. In DNA form, the CDR3 reads TGTGCCAGCAGCGCAACGGGGATTTTCAATCAGCCCCAGCATTTT. This sequence encodes CASSATGIFNQPQHF.

The genes are TRBV7-2 and TRBJ1-1, with D possibly TRBD1 on 6 matching bases. Trimming stripped 3 bases from V and 6 bases from J, with 17 bases between. The CDR3 runs 15 residues. From germline, CDR1 is SGHTA and CDR2 FQGNSA. The chain's CDR3 is CASSFPPGQCSEAFF. In DNA, the CDR3 is TGTGCCAGCAGCTTTCCACCCGGACAGTGCTCTGAAGCTTTCTTT.

Note on this clonotype: The junction shows a germline mismatch at one end, possibly a read error. The chain uses TRBV28 and TRBJ1-1; no clear D. Germline CDR1 is MDHEN and CDR2 is SYDVKM. The CDR3 is 13 residues long. This CDR3 is CASSCSWRTEALF. As DNA, the CDR3 is TGTGCCAGCAGTTGTAGTTGGCGGACTGAAGCTCTCTTT.

At least ten counts were recorded for this clonotype. The chain employs TRBV21-1 and TRBJ1-1. TRBV21-1 is labeled a pseudogene. This CDR3 has 12 residues. The CDR3 DNA is TGTGCCAGCAGGGGGTCGAACACTGAAGCTTTCTTT. This sequence encodes CASRGSNTEAFF.

This clonotype was recorded many times. V and J are TRBV6-2 or TRBV6-3 and TRBJ2-3; 13 nucleotides align to TRBD2. Per germline, CDR1 MNHEY and CDR2 SVGEGT. This CDR3 is built from 14 residues. V lost 2 bases, J lost 14 bases, and 7 bases stayed unmatched. The DNA for the CDR3 is TGTGCCAGCAGTTACGGACTAGCGGGAGCCCACGCGTATTTT. This translates into CASSYGLAGAHAYF.

Note on this clonotype: It is likely a read error, because the conserved phenylalanine at the end of the CDR3 is missing. V gene TRBV6-2 or TRBV6-3 combines with J gene TRBJ1-1, with TRBD1 matching 7 bases. Germline CDR1 reads MNHEY; CDR2 reads SVGEGT. V gave up 2 bases and J gave up 4 bases; unmatched junction bases: 10. The CDR3 runs 16 residues. The CDR3 region is CASSYMVTGFSTEAFL. CDR3 in DNA: TGTGCCAGCAGTTACATGGTGACAGGGTTTAGCACTGAAGCTTTCCTT.

The V and J genes are TRBV6-2 or TRBV6-3 and TRBJ2-7; D gene unclear. The CDR3 is 13 amino acids. Trimming took off 0 bases at V and 3 bases at J, with 6 bases between the two ends. The germline CDR1 and CDR2 sequences are MNHEY and SVGEGT. This chain's CDR3 is CASSYSRIYEQYF. The CDR3 bases are TGTGCCAGCAGTTACTCGCGTATCTACGAGCAGTACTTC.

This clonotype was recorded at least ten times. CDR3 amino acids: CASRGTSSTDTQYF. The CDR3 DNA reads TGTGCCAGCAGAGGGACTTCTAGCACAGATACGCAGTATTTT. The chain carries TRBV28 and TRBJ2-3, with D perhaps TRBD2 (6 bases). The CDR3 contains 14 residues. In germline, CDR1 is MDHEN, CDR2 SYDVKM. The germline V and J ends were trimmed by 6 bases and 0 bases, with 10 bases remaining between them. Combining the CDR3 with reference TRBV28 and TRBJ2-3 gives the whole variable domain DVKVTQSSRYLVKRTGEKVFLECVQDMDHENMFWYRQDPGLGLRLIYFSYDVKMKEKGDIPEGYSVSREKKERFSLILESASTNQTSMYLCASRGTSSTDTQYFGPGTRLTVL.